The source of this TCR beta chain is a study of cytomegalovirus exposure and HLA in healthy donors. 60 Vbeta and 13 Jbeta primers were used in PCR. Measured with immunoSEQ multiplex PCR; TCRdb has only the in-frame clones, and not every one. The data hold 300,000 or so clones, with roughly 81% observed a single time. This CDR3 contains 16 residues. The germline CDR1 and CDR2 sequences are SGHRS and YFSETQ. Trimming removed 4 bases from V and 3 bases from J, with 18 bases in between. Sequenced: PBMCs. This TCR was recovered from a woman aged 40 to 50 in good health and CMV-seropositive. This chain joins TRBV5-1 and TRBJ2-3; weak D call: TRBD2 (6 bases). For the CDR3, the DNA is TGCGCCAGCAGCCCAGGTAGATGGAGGGGTACAGATACGCAGTATTTT. Translation gives CASSPGRWRGTDTQYF.